The entry below describes one T cell receptor (beta chain). Its specificity is not known. This sample is part of a study of memory CD8 T cells in hepatitis C reinfection. The wider study: A couple of donors cleared primary HCV but became chronic after reinfection.

The time point is: pre-reinfection, 55 to 20 weeks before reinfection detection. TCR sequencing was done directly ex vivo on sorted cells, without expansion in vitro. V dropped 4 bases and J dropped 9; count of bases not matched to a gene: 11. Germline V gene lookup returns CDR1 MNHEY and CDR2 SMNVEV (reference sequence). CDR3 length equals 16 residues. General study points: Conclusions on public clonotypes and secondary clearance were not definitive with a handful of donors.

Sequencing was performed with immunoSEQ multiplex PCR; in TCRdb, only in-frame clones are kept and a portion is missing. The table records 50,000 or so clones, approximately 89% of them present only once. The rearrangement joins TRBV27 to TRBJ2-1; 11 bases line up with TRBD1. Specimen: naive CD8+ T cells sorted from blood. The TCR originated in a man younger than 35 with hepatitis C virus infection. CDR3 nucleotides: TGTGCCAGCAGTTCCGGGTTCGGACAGGGGGCGCTTGAGCAGTTCTTC. Protein product: CASSSGFGQGALEQFF.